This TCR beta chain was retrieved from a study of T cells expressing NK-cell markers. Whole-study results and caveats: The share of CD8+ T cells held by dominant NKG2C+ clonotypes was about 1.0-8% in over 5 donors. In several donors, these clonotypes also led the CD3+CD56-NKG2C+ fraction.

In germline, CDR1 is LNHDA, CDR2 SQIVND (reference sequence). The CDR3 consists of 16 residues. 5'RACE template switching with UMIs generated TCR beta cDNA. Using the 5' RACE reads, TCRdb records one entry per CDR3 protein without DNA. The sample is made up of about 110,000 distinct CDR3 sequences, and the top ten hold around 18% of it. As concerns this clonotype: The target antigen is unknown.

V and J are TRBV19 and TRBJ2-1; absent DNA, TCRdb's TRBD2 call cannot be checked. The TCR originated in a woman aged 18-70 years in good health. The sample consisted of blood T cells: a sorted CD56 or NKG2C T cell subset, CD4+ or CD8+ T cells, or bulk PBMC T cells (not recorded which). This chain's CDR3 is CASSDGLAGGLNEQFF.